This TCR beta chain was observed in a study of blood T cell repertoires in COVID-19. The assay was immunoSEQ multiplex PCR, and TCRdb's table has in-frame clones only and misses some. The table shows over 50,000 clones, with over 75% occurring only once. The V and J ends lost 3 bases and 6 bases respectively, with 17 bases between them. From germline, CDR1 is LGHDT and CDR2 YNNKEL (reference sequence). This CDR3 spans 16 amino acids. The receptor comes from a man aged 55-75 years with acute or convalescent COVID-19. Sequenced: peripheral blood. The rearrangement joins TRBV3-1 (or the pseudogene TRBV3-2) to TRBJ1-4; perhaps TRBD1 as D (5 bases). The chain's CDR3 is CASSHQQDGRYEKLFF. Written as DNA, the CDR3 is TGTGCCAGCAGCCACCAACAGGACGGGCGGTATGAAAAACTGTTTTTT.